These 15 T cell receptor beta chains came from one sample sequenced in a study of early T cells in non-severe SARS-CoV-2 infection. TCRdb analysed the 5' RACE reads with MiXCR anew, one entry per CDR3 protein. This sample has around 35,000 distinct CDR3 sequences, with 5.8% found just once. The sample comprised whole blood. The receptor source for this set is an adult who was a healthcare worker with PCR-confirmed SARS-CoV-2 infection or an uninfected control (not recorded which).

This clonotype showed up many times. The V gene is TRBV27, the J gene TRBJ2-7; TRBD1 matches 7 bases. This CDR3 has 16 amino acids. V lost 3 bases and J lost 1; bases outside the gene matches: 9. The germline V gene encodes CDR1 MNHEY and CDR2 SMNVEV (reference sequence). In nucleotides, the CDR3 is TGTGCCAGCAGTTTCTCCGGACAGGCGACTTCCTACGAGCAGTACTTC. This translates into CASSFSGQATSYEQYF.

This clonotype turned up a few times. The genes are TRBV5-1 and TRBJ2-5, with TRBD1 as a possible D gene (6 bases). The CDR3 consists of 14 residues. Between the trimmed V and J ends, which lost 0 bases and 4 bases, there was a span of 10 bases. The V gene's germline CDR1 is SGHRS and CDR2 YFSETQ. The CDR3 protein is CASSLVQGRETQYF. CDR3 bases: TGCGCCAGCAGCTTGGTCCAGGGGAGAGAGACCCAGTACTTC.

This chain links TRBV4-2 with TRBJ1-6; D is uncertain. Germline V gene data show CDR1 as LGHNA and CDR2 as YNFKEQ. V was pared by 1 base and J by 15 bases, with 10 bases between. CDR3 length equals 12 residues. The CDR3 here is CASSQGAGLLHF. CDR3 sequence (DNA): TGTGCCAGCAGCCAAGGTGCAGGTCTCCTCCACTTT.

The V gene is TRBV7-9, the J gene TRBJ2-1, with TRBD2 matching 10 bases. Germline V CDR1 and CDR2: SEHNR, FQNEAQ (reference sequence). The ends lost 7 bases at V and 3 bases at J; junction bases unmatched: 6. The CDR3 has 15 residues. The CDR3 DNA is TGTGCCAGCAACCTCGCTAGCGGGAGCTACAATGAGCAGTTCTTC. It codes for CASNLASGSYNEQFF. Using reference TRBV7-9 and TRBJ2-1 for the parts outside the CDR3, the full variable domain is DTGVSQNPRHKITKRGQNVTFRCDPISEHNRLYWYRQTLGQGPEFLTYFQNEAQLEKSRLLSDRFSAERPKGSFSTLEIQRTEQGDSAMYLCASNLASGSYNEQFFGPGTRLTVL.

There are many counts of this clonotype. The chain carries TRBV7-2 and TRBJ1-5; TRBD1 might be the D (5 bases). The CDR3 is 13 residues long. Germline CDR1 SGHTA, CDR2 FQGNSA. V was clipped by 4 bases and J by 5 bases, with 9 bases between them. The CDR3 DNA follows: TGTGCCAGCAGCTATGACAGCGATCAGCCCCAGCATTTT. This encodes CASSYDSDQPQHF.

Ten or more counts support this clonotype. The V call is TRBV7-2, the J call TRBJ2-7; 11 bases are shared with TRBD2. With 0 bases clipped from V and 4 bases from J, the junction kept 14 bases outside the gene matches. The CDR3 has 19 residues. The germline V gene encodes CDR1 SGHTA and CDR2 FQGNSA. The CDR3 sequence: CASSLAPGLAGGPDYEQYF. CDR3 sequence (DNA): TGTGCCAGCAGCTTAGCGCCCGGGCTAGCGGGAGGCCCGGATTACGAGCAGTACTTC.

CDR3 sequence: CAWKGRAEKLFF. Here the CDR3 DNA reads TGTGCCTGGAAGGGTCGGGCTGAAAAACTGTTTTTT. The chain combines TRBV30 with TRBJ1-4; D gene unclear. V lost 4 bases, J lost 7 bases, and 10 bases lay in between. This CDR3 is 12 amino acids long. The germline gives CDR1 GTSNPN, CDR2 SVGIG (reference sequence).

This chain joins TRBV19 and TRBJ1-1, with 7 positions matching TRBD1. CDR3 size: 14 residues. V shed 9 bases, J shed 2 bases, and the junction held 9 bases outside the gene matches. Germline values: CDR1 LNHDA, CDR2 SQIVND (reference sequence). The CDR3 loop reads CASSPDRVNTEAFF. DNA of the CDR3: TGTGCCAGCTCACCCGACAGGGTCAACACTGAAGCTTTCTTT.

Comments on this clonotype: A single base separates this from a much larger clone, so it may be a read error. The CDR3 DNA reads TGTGCCAGCTCACTAGGGGTTAGCGAGTACGAGCAGTACTTC. Translating gives CASSLGVSEYEQYF. The chain joins TRBV18 to TRBJ2-7; D tentatively fits TRBD1 or TRBD2 (5 bases each). V lost 4 bases and J 4 bases, leaving 14 bases between the germline ends. Germline V CDR1 and CDR2: KGHSH, LQKENI. The CDR3 spans 14 residues.

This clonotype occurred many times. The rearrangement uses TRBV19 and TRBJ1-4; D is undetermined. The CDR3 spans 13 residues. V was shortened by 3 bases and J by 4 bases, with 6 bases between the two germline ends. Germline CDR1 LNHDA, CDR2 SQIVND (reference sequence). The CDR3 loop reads CASSITHNEKLFF. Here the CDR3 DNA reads TGTGCCAGTAGTATTACGCATAATGAAAAACTGTTTTTT.

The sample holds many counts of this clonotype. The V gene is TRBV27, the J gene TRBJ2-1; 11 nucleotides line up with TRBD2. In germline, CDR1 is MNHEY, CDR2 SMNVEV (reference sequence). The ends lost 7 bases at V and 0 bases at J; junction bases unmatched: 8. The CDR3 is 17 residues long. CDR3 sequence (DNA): TGTGCCAGCATTGGAACTAGCGGGGGTTACTCCTACAATGAGCAGTTCTTC. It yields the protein CASIGTSGGYSYNEQFF.

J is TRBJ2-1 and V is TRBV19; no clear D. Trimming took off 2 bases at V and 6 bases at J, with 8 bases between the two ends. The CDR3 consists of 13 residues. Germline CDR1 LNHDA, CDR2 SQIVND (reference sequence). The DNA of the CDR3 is TGTGCCAGTAGTATAACGTTATCCAATGAGCAGTTCTTC. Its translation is CASSITLSNEQFF. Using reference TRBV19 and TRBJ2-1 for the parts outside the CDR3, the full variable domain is DGGITQSPKYLFRKEGQNVTLSCEQNLNHDAMYWYRQDPGQGLRLIYYSQIVNDFQKGDIAEGYSVSREKKESFPLTVTSAQKNPTAFYLCASSITLSNEQFFGPGTRLTVL.

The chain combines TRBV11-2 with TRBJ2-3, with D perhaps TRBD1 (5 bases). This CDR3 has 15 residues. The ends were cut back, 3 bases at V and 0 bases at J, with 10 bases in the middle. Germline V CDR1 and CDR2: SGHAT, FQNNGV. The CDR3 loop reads CASSFGYRSTDTQYF. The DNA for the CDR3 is TGTGCCAGCAGCTTTGGTTACAGGAGCACAGATACGCAGTATTTT. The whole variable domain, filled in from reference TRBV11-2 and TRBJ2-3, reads EAGVAQSPRYKIIEKRQSVAFWCNPISGHATLYWYQQILGQGPKLLIQFQNNGVVDDSQLPKDRFSAERLKGVDSTLKIQPAKLEDSAVYLCASSFGYRSTDTQYFGPGTRLTVL.

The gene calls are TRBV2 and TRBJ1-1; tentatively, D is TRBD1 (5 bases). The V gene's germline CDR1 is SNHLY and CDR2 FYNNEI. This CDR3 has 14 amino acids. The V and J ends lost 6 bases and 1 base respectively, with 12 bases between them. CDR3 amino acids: CASRFGGPNTEAFF. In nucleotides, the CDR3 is TGTGCCAGCAGGTTCGGGGGTCCGAACACTGAAGCTTTCTTT.

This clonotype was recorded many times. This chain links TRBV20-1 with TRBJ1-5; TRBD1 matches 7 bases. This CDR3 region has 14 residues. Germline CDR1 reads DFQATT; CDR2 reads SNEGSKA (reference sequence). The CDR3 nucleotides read TGCAGCGCAGCTAGGGGGCGAATCAATCAGCCCCAGCATTTT. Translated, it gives CSAARGRINQPQHF.